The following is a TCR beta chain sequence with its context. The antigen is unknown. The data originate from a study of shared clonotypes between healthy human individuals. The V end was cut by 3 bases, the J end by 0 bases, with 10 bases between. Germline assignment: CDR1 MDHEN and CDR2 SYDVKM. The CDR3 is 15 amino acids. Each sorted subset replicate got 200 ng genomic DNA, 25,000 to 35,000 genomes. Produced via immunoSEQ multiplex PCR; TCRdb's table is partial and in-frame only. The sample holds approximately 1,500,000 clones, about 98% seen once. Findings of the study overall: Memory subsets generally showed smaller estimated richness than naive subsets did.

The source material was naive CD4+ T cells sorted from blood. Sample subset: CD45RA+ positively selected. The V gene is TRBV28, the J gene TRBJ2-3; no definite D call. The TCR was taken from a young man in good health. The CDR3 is CASSFKPPSTDTQYF. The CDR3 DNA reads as TGTGCCAGCAGTTTTAAACCACCTAGCACAGATACGCAGTATTTT.